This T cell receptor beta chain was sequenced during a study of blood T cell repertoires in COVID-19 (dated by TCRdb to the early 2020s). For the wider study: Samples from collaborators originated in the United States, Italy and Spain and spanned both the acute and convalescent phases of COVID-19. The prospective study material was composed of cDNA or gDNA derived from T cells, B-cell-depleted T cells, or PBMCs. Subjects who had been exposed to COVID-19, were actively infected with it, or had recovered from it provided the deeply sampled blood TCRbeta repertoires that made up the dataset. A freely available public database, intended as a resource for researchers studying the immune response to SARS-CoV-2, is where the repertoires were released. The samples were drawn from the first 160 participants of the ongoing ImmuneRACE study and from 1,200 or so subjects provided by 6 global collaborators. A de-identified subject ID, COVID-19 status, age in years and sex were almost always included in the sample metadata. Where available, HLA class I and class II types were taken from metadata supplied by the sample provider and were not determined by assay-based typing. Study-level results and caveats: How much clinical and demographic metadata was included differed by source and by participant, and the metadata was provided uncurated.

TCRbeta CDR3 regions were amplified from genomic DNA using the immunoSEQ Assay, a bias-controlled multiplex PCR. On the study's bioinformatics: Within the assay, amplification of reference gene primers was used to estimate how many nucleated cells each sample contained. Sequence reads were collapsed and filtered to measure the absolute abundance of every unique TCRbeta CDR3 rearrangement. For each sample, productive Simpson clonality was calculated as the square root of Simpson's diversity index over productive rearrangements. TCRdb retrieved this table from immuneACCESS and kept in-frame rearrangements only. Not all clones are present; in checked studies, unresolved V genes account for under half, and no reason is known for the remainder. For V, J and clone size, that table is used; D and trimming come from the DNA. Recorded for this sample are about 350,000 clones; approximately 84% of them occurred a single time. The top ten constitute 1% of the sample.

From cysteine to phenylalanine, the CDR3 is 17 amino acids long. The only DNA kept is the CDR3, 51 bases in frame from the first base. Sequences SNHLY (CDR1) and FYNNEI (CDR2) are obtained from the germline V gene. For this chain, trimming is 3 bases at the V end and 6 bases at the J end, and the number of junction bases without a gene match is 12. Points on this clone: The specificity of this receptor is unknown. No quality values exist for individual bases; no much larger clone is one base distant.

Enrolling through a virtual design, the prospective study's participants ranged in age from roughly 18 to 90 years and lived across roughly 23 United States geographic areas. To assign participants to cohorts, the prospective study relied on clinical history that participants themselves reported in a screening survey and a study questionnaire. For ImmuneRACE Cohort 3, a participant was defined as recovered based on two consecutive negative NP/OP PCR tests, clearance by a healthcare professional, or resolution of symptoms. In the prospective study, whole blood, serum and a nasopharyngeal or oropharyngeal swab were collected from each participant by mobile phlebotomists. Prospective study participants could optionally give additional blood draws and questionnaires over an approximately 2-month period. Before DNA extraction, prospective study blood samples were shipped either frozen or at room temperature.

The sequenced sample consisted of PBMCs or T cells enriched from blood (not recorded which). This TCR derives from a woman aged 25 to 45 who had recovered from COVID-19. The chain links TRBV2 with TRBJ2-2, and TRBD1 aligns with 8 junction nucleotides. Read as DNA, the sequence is TGTGCCAGCAGTGAGGGCCCAGGGGGCGGAAACGCCGGGGAGCTGTTTTTT. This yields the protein CASSEGPGGGNAGELFF.